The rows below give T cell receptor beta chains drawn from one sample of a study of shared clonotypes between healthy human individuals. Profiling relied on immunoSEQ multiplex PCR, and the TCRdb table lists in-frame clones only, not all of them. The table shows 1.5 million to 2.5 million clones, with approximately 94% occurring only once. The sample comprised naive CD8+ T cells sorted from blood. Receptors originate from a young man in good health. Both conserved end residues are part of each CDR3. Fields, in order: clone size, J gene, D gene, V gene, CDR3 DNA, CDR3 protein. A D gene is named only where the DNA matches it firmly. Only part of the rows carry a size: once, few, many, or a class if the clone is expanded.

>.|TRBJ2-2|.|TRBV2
TGTGCCAGCAGTGAAGCGCTTTGGGACTCGGCCGGGGAGCTGTTTTTT
CASSEALWDSAGELFF
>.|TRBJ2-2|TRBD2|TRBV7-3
TGTGCCAGCAGCTTCCTAGCGGGGTCGAACACCGGGGAGCTGTTTTTT
CASSFLAGSNTGELFF
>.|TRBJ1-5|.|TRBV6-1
TGTGCCAGCAGTGAAGGACTGTATAGCAATCAGCCCCAGCATTTT
CASSEGLYSNQPQHF
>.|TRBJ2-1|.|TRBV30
TGTGCCTGGAGTATGACACATGAGCAGTTCTTC
CAWSMTHEQFF
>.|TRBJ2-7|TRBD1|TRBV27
TGTGCCAGCAGTGTCCTCCGACAGGGGGCGGGGGAGCAGTACTTC
CASSVLRQGAGEQYF
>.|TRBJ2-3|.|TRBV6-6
TGTGCCAGCACTCAAACGAGCCGAGATACGCAGTATTTT
CASTQTSRDTQYF
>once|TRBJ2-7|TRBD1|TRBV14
TGTGCCAGCAGCCAAGAAACCGGGACAGGGAAGTACTTC
CASSQETGTGKYF
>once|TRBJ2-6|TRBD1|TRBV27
TGTGCCAGCAGTTCCCTACAGGGGATCTCTGGGGCCAACGTCCTGACTTTC
CASSSLQGISGANVLTF
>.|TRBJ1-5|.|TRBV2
TGTGCCAGCAGTGAAATGTGGGGCTATAGCAATCAGCCCCAGCATTTT
CASSEMWGYSNQPQHF
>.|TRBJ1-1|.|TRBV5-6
TGTGCCAGCAGCTTGTTGTCGGACACTGAAGCTTTCTTT
CASSLLSDTEAFF
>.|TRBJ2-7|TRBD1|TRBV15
TGTGCCACCAGCAGGGAGGGGACAGGGGTCTACGAGCAGTACTTC
CATSREGTGVYEQYF
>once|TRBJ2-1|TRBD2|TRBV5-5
TGTGCCAGCAGCTTGTTAGGACTAGCGGGATACAATGAGCAGTTCTTC
CASSLLGLAGYNEQFF
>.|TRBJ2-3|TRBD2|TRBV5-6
TGTGCCAGCAGCCCGGGACTAGCGGGTCCCACAGATACGCAGTATTTT
CASSPGLAGPTDTQYF
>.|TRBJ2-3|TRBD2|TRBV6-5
TGTGCCAGCAGTCCTTCTAGCGGCACTAAAGATACGCAGTATTTT
CASSPSSGTKDTQYF
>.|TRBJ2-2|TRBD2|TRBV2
TGTGCCAGCAGTGAAATGGGACTAGCGGCAGAAACGAACACCGGGGAGCTGTTTTTT
CASSEMGLAAETNTGELFF
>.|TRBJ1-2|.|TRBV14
TGTGCCAGCAGCCAAGCCCTGAGAGGCAGTAACTATGGCTACACCTTC
CASSQALRGSNYGYTF